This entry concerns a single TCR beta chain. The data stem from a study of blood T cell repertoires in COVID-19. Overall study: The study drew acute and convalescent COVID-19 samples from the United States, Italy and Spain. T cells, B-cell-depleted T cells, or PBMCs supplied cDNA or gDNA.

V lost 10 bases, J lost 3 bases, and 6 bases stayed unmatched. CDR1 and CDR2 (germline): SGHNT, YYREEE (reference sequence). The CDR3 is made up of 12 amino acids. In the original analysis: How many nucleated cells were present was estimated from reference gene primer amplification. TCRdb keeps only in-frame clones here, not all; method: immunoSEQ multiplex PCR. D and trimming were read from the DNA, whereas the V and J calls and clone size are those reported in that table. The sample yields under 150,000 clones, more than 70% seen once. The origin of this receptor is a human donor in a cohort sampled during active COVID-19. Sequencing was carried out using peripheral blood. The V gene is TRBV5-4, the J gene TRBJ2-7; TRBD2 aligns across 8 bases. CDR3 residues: CAFQAGGYEQYF. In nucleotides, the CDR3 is TGTGCCTTCCAGGCGGGGGGCTACGAGCAGTACTTC.